This T cell receptor (beta chain) came from a study of OX40 agonist ivuxolimab in advanced cancers. Sequenced by immunoSEQ multiplex PCR; TCRdb stores in-frame clones only, minus some. The data hold fewer than 65,000 clones, with around 82% observed a single time. The germline CDR1 and CDR2 sequences are SGHNT and YENEEA. There are 11 residues in the CDR3. V lost 2 bases and J lost 9, with 5 bases in between. Sample: CD4+ or CD8+ T cells sorted from blood, taken in a trial of the OX40 agonist ivuxolimab. This receptor was identified in an adult with an advanced solid tumor such as melanoma, head and neck, liver or kidney cancer. This chain connects TRBV11-3 to TRBJ2-1; no reliable D call. CDR3 residues: CASSLWGEQFF. The CDR3 region has the DNA TGTGCCAGCAGCTTATGGGGTGAGCAGTTCTTC.